Presented here are 28 T cell receptor beta chains from one specimen sequenced in a study of CD8+ T cells in alopecia areata (dated by TCRdb to 2017 to 2018). What this sample's time point label stands for: baseline before oral tofacitinib. Libraries were made using the immunoSEQ multiplex PCR assay. For TCR sequencing, RNA was extracted from every sample and reverse transcribed into cDNA to serve as template. TCRdb obtained this table from immuneACCESS and retained in-frame rearrangements with V and J assigned. These tables miss some clones; where compared with another copy, unresolved V genes account for less than half of the shortfall, and the remainder is unexplained. Here the sample has some 170,000 clones; less than 75% occur a single time. The top ten clones comprise about an eighth of the sample. The starting material was CD8+ T cells sorted from blood, obtained at week 0. The receptors originated from a human donor with alopecia areata.

About this clone: The same CDR3 is also encoded by other DNA sequences in this sample. The V call is TRBV5-6, the J call TRBJ1-2; no firm D call. Per germline, CDR1 SGHDT and CDR2 YYEEEE. Trimming pared 0 bases from V and 7 bases from J, leaving 4 bases between. This CDR3 has 11 residues. The CDR3 sequence: CASSLARGYTF. Here the CDR3 DNA reads TGTGCCAGCAGCTTGGCACGTGGCTACACCTTC.

This sequence joins TRBV15 and TRBJ2-3; the D gene is possibly TRBD2 (5 bases). The V end was cut by 2 bases, the J end by 3 bases, with 15 bases between. The CDR3 has 16 residues. Germline V gives CDR1 LNHNV, CDR2 YYDKDF (reference sequence). The DNA of the CDR3 is TGTGCCACCAGCAGAAGCGGTTCTGGGGAGACAGATACGCAGTATTTT. It is translated as CATSRSGSGETDTQYF.

The genes are TRBV9 and TRBJ1-4; the D is unclear. Germline V CDR1 and CDR2: SGDLS, YYNGEE. Trimming stripped 3 bases from V and 0 bases from J, with 9 bases between. The CDR3 extends over 15 amino acids. The DNA for the CDR3 is TGTGCCAGCAGCGCGCAGGACGCAACTAATGAAAAACTGTTTTTT. Amino acids: CASSAQDATNEKLFF.

The rearrangement links TRBV15 to TRBJ1-1, with no clear D. The germline CDR1 and CDR2 sequences are LNHNV and YYDKDF (reference sequence). V was pared by 1 base and J by 2 bases, with 5 bases between. CDR3 length: 13 residues. In DNA form, the CDR3 reads TGTGCCACCAGCAGAGTCGTAAACACTGAAGCTTTCTTT. It yields the protein CATSRVVNTEAFF.

The genes are TRBV6-6 and TRBJ2-1, with D hard to call. V lost 2 bases and J lost 7, with 6 bases in between. The CDR3 length is 12 residues. Germline V gives CDR1 MNHNY, CDR2 SVGAGI (reference sequence). CDR3 coding DNA: TGTGCCAGCAGTTACGAGGAAAATGAGCAGTTCTTC. This codes for CASSYEENEQFF.

The chain employs TRBV2 and TRBJ2-1, with 8 positions matching TRBD2. Germline V CDR1 and CDR2: SNHLY, FYNNEI. With V trimmed by 7 bases and J by 6 bases, 5 bases remained unmatched. The CDR3 runs 13 residues. The CDR3 DNA is TGTGCCAGCAACGTAGCGGGGAGCAATGAGCAGTTCTTC. Its protein is CASNVAGSNEQFF.

The V call is TRBV9, the J call TRBJ1-2; D remains ambiguous. In germline, CDR1 is SGDLS, CDR2 YYNGEE. Trimming took 3 bases from V and 5 from J, leaving 11 bases between them. CDR3 length: 13 amino acids. In DNA form, the CDR3 reads TGTGCCAGCAGCGCCCTAGGGCCATATGGCTACACCTTC. Translating gives CASSALGPYGYTF.

This clone was found once. The chain uses TRBV30 and TRBJ2-5; D not resolved. This CDR3 is 15 amino acids long. The ends were cut back, 0 bases at V and 2 bases at J, with 13 bases in the middle. Germline V gene data show CDR1 as GTSNPN and CDR2 as SVGIG (reference sequence). The CDR3 spells CAWSVLLTPQETQYF. In DNA, the CDR3 is TGTGCCTGGAGTGTTCTTCTGACCCCACAAGAGACCCAGTACTTC.

The chain combines TRBV7-9 with TRBJ2-3; unclear D gene. The CDR3 is 13 residues long. V was cut by 2 bases and J by 5 bases, with 8 bases left in between. Germline V CDR1 and CDR2: SEHNR, FQNEAQ (reference sequence). The CDR3: CASSLKIEDTQYF. CDR3 DNA sequence: TGTGCCAGCAGCTTAAAGATCGAAGATACGCAGTATTTT.

In the case of this clone: Other DNA sequences within the sample encode an identical CDR3. CDR3 nucleotides: TGTGCCAGCAGCTTGGGCAGGGGTGAGCAGTTCTTC. Encoded protein: CASSLGRGEQFF. J is TRBJ2-1 and V is TRBV13; D is possibly TRBD1 (6 bases). The CDR3 length is 12 residues. CDR1 and CDR2 from the germline V gene are PRHDT and FYEKMQ (reference sequence). With 3 bases removed from V and 9 bases from J, the gap between germline ends came to 9 bases.

This clone was counted a single time. The chain combines TRBV6-5 with TRBJ1-4; 7 bases line up with TRBD1. In germline, CDR1 is MNHEY, CDR2 SVGAGI. The CDR3 runs 15 residues. The trim removed 3 bases at V and 3 bases at J, leaving 4 bases unmatched. CDR3 region: CASSYKGQPNEKLFF. The CDR3 bases are TGTGCCAGCAGTTATAAGGGACAGCCTAATGAAAAACTGTTTTTT.

The genes are TRBV29-1 and TRBJ2-5; perhaps TRBD1 as D (6 bases). The CDR3 runs 11 residues. Trimming removed 7 bases from V and 4 bases from J, with 10 bases in between. Germline V gene data show CDR1 as SQVTM and CDR2 as ANQGSEA. Here the CDR3 DNA reads TGCAGCGGAGGACAGCCAGAGACCCAGTACTTC. This translates into CSGGQPETQYF.

The chain is built from TRBV5-1 and TRBJ1-1, with D perhaps matching TRBD1 (5 bases). The V end was cut by 3 bases, the J end by 1 base, with 7 bases between. The CDR3 is 13 amino acids. CDR1 is SGHRS, CDR2 YFSETQ, per germline. Here the CDR3 reads CASSYGGNTEAFF. CDR3 sequence (DNA): TGCGCCAGCAGCTACGGGGGGAACACTGAAGCTTTCTTT.

There are a few counts of this clone. This rearrangement joins TRBV30 to TRBJ2-7; D perhaps matches TRBD1 (5 bases). This CDR3 is 12 amino acids long. Trimming removed 2 bases at V and 5 bases at J, with 10 bases between. Germline CDR1 and CDR2: GTSNPN and SVGIG (reference sequence). Here the CDR3 reads CAWSRQGDEQYF. In nucleotides, the CDR3 is TGTGCCTGGAGTAGGCAGGGTGACGAGCAGTACTTC. The entire variable domain, with the rest obtained from reference TRBV30 and TRBJ2-7, is as follows: SQTIHQWPATLVQPVGSPLSLECTVEGTSNPNLYWYRQAAGRGLQLLFYSVGIGQISSEVPQNLSASRPQDRQFILSSKKLLLSDSGFYLCAWSRQGDEQYFGPGTRLTVT.

The chain carries TRBV6-1 and TRBJ2-5; D is unclear. Germline-derived CDR1 and CDR2 are MNHNS and SASEGT. This CDR3 is built from 11 residues. With 7 bases removed from V and 3 bases from J, the gap between germline ends came to 6 bases. This CDR3 reads CASIGEETQYF. In nucleotides, the CDR3 is TGTGCCAGCATTGGGGAAGAGACCCAGTACTTC.

The chain carries TRBV29-1 and TRBJ1-2; no definite D call. CDR1 and CDR2 from the germline V gene are SQVTM and ANQGSEA. The CDR3 spans 12 residues. The V gene lost 4 bases and the J gene lost 2 bases, with 8 bases spanning the gap. CDR3 loop: CSVVEENYGYTF. In nucleotides, the CDR3 is TGCAGCGTTGTGGAGGAGAACTATGGCTACACCTTC. Combining the CDR3 with reference TRBV29-1 and TRBJ1-2 gives the whole variable domain SAVISQKPSRDICQRGTSLTIQCQVDSQVTMMFWYRQQPGQSLTLIATANQGSEATYESGFVIDKFPISRPNLTFSTLTVSNMSPEDSSIYLCSVVEENYGYTFGSGTRLTVV.

This chain connects TRBV15 to TRBJ1-5; D not certain. Germline-derived CDR1 and CDR2 are LNHNV and YYDKDF (reference sequence). Trimming took 4 bases from V and 9 from J, leaving 13 bases between them. The CDR3 spans 13 residues. The CDR3 nucleotides are TGTGCCACCAGCAAAAGCAGGATGTTGCCCCAGCATTTT. It codes for CATSKSRMLPQHF.

This sequence joins TRBV10-1 and TRBJ2-3; 11 bases align to TRBD2. The CDR3 length is 18 residues. V trimming: 4 bases; J trimming: 4 bases; junction bases outside the gene matches: 13. Germline CDR1 is WNHNN and CDR2 is SYGVQD (reference sequence). The CDR3 DNA reads TGCGCCAGCAGTGCCCCTGGGACTAGCGGAATGTTGGCAGATACGCAGTATTTT. Protein product: CASSAPGTSGMLADTQYF.

The CDR3 nucleotides are TGTGCCAGCAGCTTAGTGAGCGGACAGTTTCAAGAGACCCAGTACTTC. Translation gives CASSLVSGQFQETQYF. The chain recombines TRBV13 with TRBJ2-5; a weak D match, TRBD1 (6 bases). V was pared by 1 base and J by 2 bases, with 14 bases between. Germline CDR1 and CDR2: PRHDT and FYEKMQ (reference sequence). This CDR3 contains 16 residues.

J is TRBJ2-2 and V is TRBV7-9, with 7 bases aligning to TRBD1. CDR3 size: 17 residues. The V and J ends lost 5 bases and 2 bases, in that order; junction bases with no gene match: 11. CDR1 is SEHNR and CDR2 is FQNEAQ in the germline V gene (reference sequence). The CDR3 here is CASSPCWGTANTGELFF. Written as DNA, the CDR3 is TGTGCCAGCAGCCCCTGCTGGGGGACAGCAAACACCGGGGAGCTGTTTTTT.

In this sample, this clone turned up a few times. The chain carries TRBV5-1 and TRBJ1-2, with D perhaps matching TRBD1 (5 bases). The CDR3 extends over 14 amino acids. Trimming left V 4 bases short and J 4 bases short, with 14 bases between. Germline V CDR1 and CDR2: SGHRS, YFSETQ. The CDR3 nucleotides read TGCGCCAGCAGCCCCGAAACAGGATTCTATGGCTACACCTTC. Protein: CASSPETGFYGYTF.

The J gene is TRBJ2-1, the V gene TRBV9, with TRBD2 matching over 11 bases. CDR1 is SGDLS, CDR2 YYNGEE, per germline. The V gene end was trimmed by 7 bases and the J gene end by 9 bases; junction bases not matched to a gene: 12. The CDR3 runs 15 residues. In DNA form, the CDR3 reads TGTGCCAGCGGGTTAGCGGGGGGGCCTGTTGGTGAGCAGTTCTTC. Protein: CASGLAGGPVGEQFF.

The rearrangement joins TRBV30 to TRBJ2-7, with D perhaps matching TRBD1 (6 bases). Germline assignment: CDR1 GTSNPN and CDR2 SVGIG (reference sequence). Deletions cut 4 bases from V and 1 base from J, with 17 bases between. The CDR3 runs to 15 residues. The CDR3 nucleotides read TGTGCCTGGACAGGGGTAGGGCAGTCATCCTACGAGCAGTACTTC. Encoded protein: CAWTGVGQSSYEQYF.

The genes are TRBV5-1 and TRBJ1-1; a weak D match, TRBD1 (5 bases). The V gene's germline CDR1 is SGHRS and CDR2 YFSETQ. The V and J ends lost 7 bases and 3 bases respectively, with 16 bases between them. There are 14 residues in the CDR3. CDR3 DNA sequence: TGCGCCAGCCGCTCCCGGGACTGGGACACTGAAGCTTTCTTT. Its protein product is CASRSRDWDTEAFF.

The gene calls are TRBV4-1 and TRBJ2-4, with D possibly matching TRBD1 (6 bases). Looked up from germline, CDR1 is MGHRA and CDR2 is YSYEKL. Deletions cut 3 bases from V and 0 bases from J, with 9 bases between. The CDR3 runs 15 residues. The CDR3 sequence: CASSQGAGAKNIQYF. CDR3 in DNA: TGCGCCAGCAGCCAGGGGGCTGGAGCCAAAAACATTCAGTACTTC.

About this clone itself: This same CDR3 is encoded by further DNA sequences in the sample. The chain carries TRBV5-1 and TRBJ2-7; D gene unclear. The CDR3 runs 12 residues. Between the trimmed V and J ends, which lost 0 bases and 3 bases, there was a span of 4 bases. Germline values: CDR1 SGHRS, CDR2 YFSETQ. CDR3 bases: TGCGCCAGCAGCTTGGATCGCTACGAGCAGTACTTC. Translated, it gives CASSLDRYEQYF.

The V and J genes are TRBV29-1 and TRBJ2-3; no clear D. Looked up from germline, CDR1 is SQVTM and CDR2 is ANQGSEA. V was trimmed by 3 bases and J by 2 bases, leaving 12 bases between them. This CDR3 is 14 amino acids long. The DNA of the CDR3 is TGCAGCGTTGACTCCGGCAGTTTCACAGATACGCAGTATTTT. This sequence encodes CSVDSGSFTDTQYF.

The chain joins TRBV9 to TRBJ2-3, with D perhaps being TRBD1 or TRBD2 (5 bases each). Trimming left V 3 bases short and J 6 bases short, with 17 bases between. Germline V gene lookup returns CDR1 SGDLS and CDR2 YYNGEE. The CDR3 has 15 amino acids. The CDR3 DNA reads as TGTGCCAGCAGCGCTTCGGGACGACCCTTGGATACGCAGTATTTT. It is translated as CASSASGRPLDTQYF.